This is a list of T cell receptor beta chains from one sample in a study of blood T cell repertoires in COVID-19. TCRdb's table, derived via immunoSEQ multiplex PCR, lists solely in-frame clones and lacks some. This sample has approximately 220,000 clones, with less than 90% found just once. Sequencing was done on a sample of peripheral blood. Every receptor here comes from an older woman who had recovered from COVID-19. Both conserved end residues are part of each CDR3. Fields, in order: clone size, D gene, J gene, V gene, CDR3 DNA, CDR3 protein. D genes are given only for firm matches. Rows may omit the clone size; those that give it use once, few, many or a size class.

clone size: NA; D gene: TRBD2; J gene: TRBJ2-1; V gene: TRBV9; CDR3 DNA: TGTGCCAGCAGCGTTAGCGGGGTGGGTGAGCAGTTCTTC; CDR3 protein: CASSVSGVGEQFF
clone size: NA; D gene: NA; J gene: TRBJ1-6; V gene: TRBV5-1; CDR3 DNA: TGCGCCAGCAGCTTGGCTGGGGGGATAGGAAATTCACCCCTCCACTTT; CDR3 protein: CASSLAGGIGNSPLHF
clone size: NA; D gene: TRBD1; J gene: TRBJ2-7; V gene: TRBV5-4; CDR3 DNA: TGTGCCAGCAGCGACCGGGACAGGATTTTCTACGAGCAGTACTTC; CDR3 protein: CASSDRDRIFYEQYF
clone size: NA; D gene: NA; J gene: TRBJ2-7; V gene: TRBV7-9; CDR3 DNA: TGTGCCAGCAGCTTGGAACAGGGAACCGAGCAGTACTTC; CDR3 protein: CASSLEQGTEQYF
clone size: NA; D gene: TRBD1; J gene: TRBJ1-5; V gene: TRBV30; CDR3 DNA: TGTGCCTGGGGGGACAGGAGCAATCAGCCCCAGCATTTT; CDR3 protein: CAWGDRSNQPQHF
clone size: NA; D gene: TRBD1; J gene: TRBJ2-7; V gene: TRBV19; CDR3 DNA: TGTGCCAGTAGTATCCGGGCCCGGGACAGGGGGCAAAGGACGTCGAGCTCCTACGAGCAGTACTTC; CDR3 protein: CASSIRARDRGQRTSSSYEQYF
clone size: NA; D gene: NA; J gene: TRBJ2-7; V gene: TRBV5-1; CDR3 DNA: TGCGCCAGCAGCTCCGGGGACGAGCAGTACTTC; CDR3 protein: CASSSGDEQYF
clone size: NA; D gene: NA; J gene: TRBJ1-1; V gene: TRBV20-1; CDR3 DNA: TGCAGTGCTAGTGTATTGAACACTGAAGCTTTCTTT; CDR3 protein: CSASVLNTEAFF
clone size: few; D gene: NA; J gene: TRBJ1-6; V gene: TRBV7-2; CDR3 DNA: TGTGCCAGCAGCTTGCAGGCCGGATACTATAATTCACCCCTCCACTTT; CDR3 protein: CASSLQAGYYNSPLHF
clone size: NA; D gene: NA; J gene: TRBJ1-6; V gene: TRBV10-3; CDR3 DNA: TGTGCCATCTCCCCCCAGGGACAAAATTCACCCCTCCACTTT; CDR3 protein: CAISPQGQNSPLHF
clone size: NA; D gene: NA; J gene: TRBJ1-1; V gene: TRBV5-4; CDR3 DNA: TGTGCCAGCGGCGGCACTGAAGCTTTCTTT; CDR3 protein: CASGGTEAFF
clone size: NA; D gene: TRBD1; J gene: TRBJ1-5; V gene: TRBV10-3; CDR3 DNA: TGTGCCATCAGTGAGGTTGGGACAGCCCCTAATCAGCCCCAGCATTTT; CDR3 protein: CAISEVGTAPNQPQHF
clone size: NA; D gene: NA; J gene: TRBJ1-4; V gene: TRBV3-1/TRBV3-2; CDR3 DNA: TGTGCCAGCAGCCAATCGGCAGGGGATGAAAAACTGTTTTTT; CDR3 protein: CASSQSAGDEKLFF
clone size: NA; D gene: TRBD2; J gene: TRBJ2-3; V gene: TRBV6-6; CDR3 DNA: TGTGCCAGCAGTTACCCGGGACTAGGGCAAGATACGCAGTATTTT; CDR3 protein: CASSYPGLGQDTQYF
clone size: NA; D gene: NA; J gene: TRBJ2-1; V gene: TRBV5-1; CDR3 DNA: TGCGCCAGCAGCTTAGAGGCCAATGAGCAGTTCTTC; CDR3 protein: CASSLEANEQFF
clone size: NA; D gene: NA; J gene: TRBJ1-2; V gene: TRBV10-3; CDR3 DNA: TGTGCCATCAGAACAACAAAAAACTATGGCTACACCTTC; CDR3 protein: CAIRTTKNYGYTF
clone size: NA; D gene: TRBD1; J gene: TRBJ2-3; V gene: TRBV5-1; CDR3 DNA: TGCGCCAGCAGCGCCAGGGACAGGGTGGGGTCAGATACGCAGTATTTT; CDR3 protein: CASSARDRVGSDTQYF
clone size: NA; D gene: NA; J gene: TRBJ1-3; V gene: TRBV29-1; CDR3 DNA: TGCAGCGTTTGGGAATCAGGGTCACCTGGAAACACCATATATTTT; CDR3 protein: CSVWESGSPGNTIYF
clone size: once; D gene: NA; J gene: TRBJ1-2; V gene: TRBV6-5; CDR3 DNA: TGTGCCAGCAGTTACTCGGGGGGTGGTGGCTACACCTTC; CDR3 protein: CASSYSGGGGYTF
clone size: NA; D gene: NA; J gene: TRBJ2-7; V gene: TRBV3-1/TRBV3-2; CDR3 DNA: TGTGCCAGCAGCCAAGATAGGACACAGGCCTACGAGCAGTACTTC; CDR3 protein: CASSQDRTQAYEQYF
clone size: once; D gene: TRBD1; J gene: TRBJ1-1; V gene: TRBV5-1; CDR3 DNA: TGCGCCAGCAGCTCCTGGACAGGGCGTGAAGCTTTCTTT; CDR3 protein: CASSSWTGREAFF
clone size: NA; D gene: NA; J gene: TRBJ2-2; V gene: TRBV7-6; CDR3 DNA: TGTGCCAGCAGCTTAGGTGCTGGCGGCGACACCGGGGAGCTGTTTTTT; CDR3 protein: CASSLGAGGDTGELFF
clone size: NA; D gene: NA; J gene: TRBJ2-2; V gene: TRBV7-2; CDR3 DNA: TGTGCCAGCCGCTGGGGGGGCCCTAACACCGGGGAGCTGTTTTTT; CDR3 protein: CASRWGGPNTGELFF
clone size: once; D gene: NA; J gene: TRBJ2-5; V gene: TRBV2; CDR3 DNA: TGTGCCAGCAGTGACAGGGTCGGCCAAGAGACCCAGTACTTC; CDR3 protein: CASSDRVGQETQYF
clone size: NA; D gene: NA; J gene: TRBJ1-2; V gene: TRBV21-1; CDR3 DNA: TGTGCCAGCCCCTTCCCGGGACAGGGCGTTTTCTATGGCTACACCTTC; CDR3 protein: CASPFPGQGVFYGYTF
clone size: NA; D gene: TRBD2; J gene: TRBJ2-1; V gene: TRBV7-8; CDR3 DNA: TGTGCCAGCAGCTTAGGTCTAGCGGGGGGGCCAAACAATGAGCAGTTCTTC; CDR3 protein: CASSLGLAGGPNNEQFF
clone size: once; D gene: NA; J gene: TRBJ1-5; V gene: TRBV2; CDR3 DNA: TGTGCCAGCAGTGAGCCCAACTATAGCAATCAGCCCCAGCATTTT; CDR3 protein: CASSEPNYSNQPQHF
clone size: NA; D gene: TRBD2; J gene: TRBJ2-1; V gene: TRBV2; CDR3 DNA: TGTGCCAGCAAGACTAGCGGGGTAATTTATGAGCAGTTCTTC; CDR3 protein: CASKTSGVIYEQFF
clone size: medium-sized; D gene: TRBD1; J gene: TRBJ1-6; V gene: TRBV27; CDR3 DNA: TGTGCCAGCAGTTTAGCAGGGGGCATCTCACCCCTCCACTTT; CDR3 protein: CASSLAGGISPLHF
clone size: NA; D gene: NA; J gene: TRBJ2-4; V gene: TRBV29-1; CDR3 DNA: TGCAGCGTCCGCCCGGCAGGGGACAAAAACATTCAGTACTTC; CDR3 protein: CSVRPAGDKNIQYF
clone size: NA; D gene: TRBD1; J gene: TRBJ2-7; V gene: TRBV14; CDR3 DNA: TGTGCCAGCAGCCGGGACAGGGGAAGCTCCTACGAGCAGTACTTC; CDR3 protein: CASSRDRGSSYEQYF
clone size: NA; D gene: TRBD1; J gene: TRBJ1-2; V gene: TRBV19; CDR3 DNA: TGTGCCAGTAGTAGTGAGAGGACAGGCCGAATTAACTATGGCTACACCTTC; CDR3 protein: CASSSERTGRINYGYTF
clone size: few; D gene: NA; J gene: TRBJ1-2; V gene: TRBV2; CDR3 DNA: TGTGCCAGCAGTGAAAACGGAGATGGCTACACCTTC; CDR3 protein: CASSENGDGYTF
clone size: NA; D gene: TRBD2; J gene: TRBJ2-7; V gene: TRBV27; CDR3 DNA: TGTGCCAGCAGTTCTTCTAGCGGGATCTACGAGCAGTACTTC; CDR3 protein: CASSSSSGIYEQYF
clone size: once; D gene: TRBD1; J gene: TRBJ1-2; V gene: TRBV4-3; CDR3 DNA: TGCGCCAGCAGCCAAGAATCGACAGGGAACTATGGCTACACCTTC; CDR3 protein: CASSQESTGNYGYTF
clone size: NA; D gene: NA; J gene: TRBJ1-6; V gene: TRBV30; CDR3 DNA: TGTGCCTGGGATGAGACGGGACTCTCACCCCTCCACTTT; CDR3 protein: CAWDETGLSPLHF
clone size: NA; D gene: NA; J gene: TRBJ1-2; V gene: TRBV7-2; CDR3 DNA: TGTGCCAGCAGCGAAAATCGGGTAGAAGGCTACACCTTC; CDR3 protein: CASSENRVEGYTF
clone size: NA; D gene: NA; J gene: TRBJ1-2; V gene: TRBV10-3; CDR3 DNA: TGTGCCATCAGTGGGACAGAACCCTATGGCTACACCTTC; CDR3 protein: CAISGTEPYGYTF
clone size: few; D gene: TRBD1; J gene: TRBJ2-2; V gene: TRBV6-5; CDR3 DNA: TGTGCCAGCAGGAGAGACAGGGGATCCACCGGGGAGCTGTTTTTT; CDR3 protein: CASRRDRGSTGELFF
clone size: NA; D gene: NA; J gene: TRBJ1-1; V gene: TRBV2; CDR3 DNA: TGTGCCAGCGGGGGACTCCTGAACACTGAAGCTTTCTTT; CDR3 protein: CASGGLLNTEAFF